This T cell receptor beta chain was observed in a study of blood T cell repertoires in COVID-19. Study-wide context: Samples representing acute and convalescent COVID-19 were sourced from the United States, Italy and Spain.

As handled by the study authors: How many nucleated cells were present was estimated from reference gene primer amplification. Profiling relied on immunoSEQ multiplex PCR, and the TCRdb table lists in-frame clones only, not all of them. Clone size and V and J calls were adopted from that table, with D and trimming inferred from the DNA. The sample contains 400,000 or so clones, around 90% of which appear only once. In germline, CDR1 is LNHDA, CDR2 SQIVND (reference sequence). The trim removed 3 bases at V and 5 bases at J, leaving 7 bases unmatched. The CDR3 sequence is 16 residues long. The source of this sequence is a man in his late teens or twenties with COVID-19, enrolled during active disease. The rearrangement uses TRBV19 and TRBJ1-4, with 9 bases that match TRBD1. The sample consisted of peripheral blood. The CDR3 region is CASSIVSGTGNEKLFF. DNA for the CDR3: TGTGCCAGTAGTATCGTTTCCGGGACAGGGAATGAAAAACTGTTTTTT.